This TCR beta chain was recovered during a study of T cell repertoires in cytomegalovirus infection. The overall study: CMV epitopes used comprised recently identified HLA-C-restricted ones and well-studied HLA-B-restricted ones.

TCRdb processed the reads anew with MiXCR; each CDR3 protein has one entry. The sample lists hundreds of thousands of distinct CDR3 sequences, around a third occurring once. This clonotype occurred a few times. Its target is unknown. This sequence was found in a human donor in good health (CMV status not recorded). Some clones in this sample may be carry-over from other donors' samples. The source was cultured PBMCs, collected from culture after CMV antigen stimulation.

In DNA, the CDR3 is TGTGCCAGCAGCTTCCCGGGACCGATAAACACTGAAGCTTTCTTT. Encoded protein: CASSFPGPINTEAFF. The chain has TRBV7-9 and TRBJ1-1, with D tentatively TRBD1 (5 bases). The CDR3 length is 15 residues. The ends were cut back, 3 bases at V and 2 bases at J, with 13 bases in the middle. CDR1 SEHNR and CDR2 FQNEAQ come from the germline V gene (reference sequence).